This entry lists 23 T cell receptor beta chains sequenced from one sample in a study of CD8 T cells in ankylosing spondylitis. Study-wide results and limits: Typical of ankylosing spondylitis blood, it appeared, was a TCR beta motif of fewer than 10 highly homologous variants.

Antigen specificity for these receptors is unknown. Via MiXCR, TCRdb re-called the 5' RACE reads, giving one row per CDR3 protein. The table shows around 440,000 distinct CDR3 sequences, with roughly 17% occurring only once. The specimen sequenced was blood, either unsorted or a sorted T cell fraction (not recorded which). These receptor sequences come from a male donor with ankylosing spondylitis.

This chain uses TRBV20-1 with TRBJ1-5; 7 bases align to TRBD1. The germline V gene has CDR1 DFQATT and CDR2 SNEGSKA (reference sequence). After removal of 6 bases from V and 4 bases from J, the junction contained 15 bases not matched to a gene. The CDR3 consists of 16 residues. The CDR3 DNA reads TGCAGTGCCCGTAACCCCCACAGGGGCCTTAATCAGCCCCAGCATTTT. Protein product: CSARNPHRGLNQPQHF.

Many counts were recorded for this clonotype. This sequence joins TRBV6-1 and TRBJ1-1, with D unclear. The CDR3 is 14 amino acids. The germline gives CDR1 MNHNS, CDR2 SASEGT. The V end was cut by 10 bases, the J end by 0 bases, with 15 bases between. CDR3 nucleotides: TGTGCCACCGAGCATCGGAGTATGAACACTGAAGCTTTCTTT. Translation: CATEHRSMNTEAFF.

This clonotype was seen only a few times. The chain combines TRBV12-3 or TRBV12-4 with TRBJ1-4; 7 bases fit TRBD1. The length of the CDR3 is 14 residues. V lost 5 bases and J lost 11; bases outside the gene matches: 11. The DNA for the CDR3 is TGTGCCAGCAGTCCGCGACAGGGCCCGAGCAAACTGTTTTTT. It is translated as CASSPRQGPSKLFF.

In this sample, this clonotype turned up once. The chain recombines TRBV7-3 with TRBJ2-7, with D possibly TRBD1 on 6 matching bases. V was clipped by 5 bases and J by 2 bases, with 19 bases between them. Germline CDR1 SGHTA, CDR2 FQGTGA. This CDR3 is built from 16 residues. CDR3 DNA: TGTGCCAGCAGCCCGGGTGGGGCAGGGGCCCCCTACGAGCAGTACTTC. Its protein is CASSPGGAGAPYEQYF.

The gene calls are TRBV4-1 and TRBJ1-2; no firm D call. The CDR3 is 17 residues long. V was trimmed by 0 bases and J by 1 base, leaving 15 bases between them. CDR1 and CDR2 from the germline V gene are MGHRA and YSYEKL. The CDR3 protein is CASSQDWAQRVNYGYTF. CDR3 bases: TGCGCCAGCAGCCAAGATTGGGCCCAGAGGGTTAACTATGGCTACACCTTC.

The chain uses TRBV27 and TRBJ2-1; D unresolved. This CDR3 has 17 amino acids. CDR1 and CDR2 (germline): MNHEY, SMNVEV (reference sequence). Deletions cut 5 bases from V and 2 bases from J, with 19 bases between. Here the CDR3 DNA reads TGTGCCAGCAGTCCCCCCCGCCCGACGGACGCCTACAATGAGCAGTTCTTC. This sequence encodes CASSPPRPTDAYNEQFF.

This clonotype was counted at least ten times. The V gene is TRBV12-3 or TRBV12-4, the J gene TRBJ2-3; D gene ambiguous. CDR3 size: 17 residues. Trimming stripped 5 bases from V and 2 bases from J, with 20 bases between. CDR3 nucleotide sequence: TGTGCCAGCAGTCCAGCCTATGGTAATCCTGTCACAGATACGCAGTATTTT. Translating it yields CASSPAYGNPVTDTQYF.

The chain's CDR3 is CASSTVGGEGDYGYTF. Written as DNA, the CDR3 is TGTGCCAGCAGCACCGTAGGAGGGGAGGGGGACTATGGCTACACCTTC. The rearrangement uses TRBV7-9 and TRBJ1-2; tentatively, D is TRBD1 (6 bases). Germline assignment: CDR1 SEHNR and CDR2 FQNEAQ (reference sequence). The germline V and J ends were trimmed by 5 bases and 3 bases, with 19 bases remaining between them. The CDR3 loop spans 16 amino acids.

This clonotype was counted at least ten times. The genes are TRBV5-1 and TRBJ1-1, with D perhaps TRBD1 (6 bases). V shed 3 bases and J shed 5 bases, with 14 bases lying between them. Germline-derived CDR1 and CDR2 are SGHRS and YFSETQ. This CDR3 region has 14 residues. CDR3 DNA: TGCGCCAGCAGCTCCTCGACAGGAGGGACTGAAGCTTTCTTT. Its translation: CASSSSTGGTEAFF. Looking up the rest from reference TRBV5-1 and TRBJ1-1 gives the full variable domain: KAGVTQTPRYLIKTRGQQVTLSCSPISGHRSVSWYQQTPGQGLQFLFEYFSETQRNKGNFPGRFSGRQFSNSRSEMNVSTLELGDSALYLCASSSSTGGTEAFFGQGTRLTVV.

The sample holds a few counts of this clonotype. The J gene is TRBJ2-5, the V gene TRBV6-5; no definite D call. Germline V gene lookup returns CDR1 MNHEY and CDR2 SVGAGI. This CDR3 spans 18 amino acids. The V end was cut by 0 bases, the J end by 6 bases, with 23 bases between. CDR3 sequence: CASSYSMGGGPALKTQYF. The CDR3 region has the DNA TGTGCCAGCAGTTACTCGATGGGTGGCGGCCCGGCCTTAAAGACCCAGTACTTC.

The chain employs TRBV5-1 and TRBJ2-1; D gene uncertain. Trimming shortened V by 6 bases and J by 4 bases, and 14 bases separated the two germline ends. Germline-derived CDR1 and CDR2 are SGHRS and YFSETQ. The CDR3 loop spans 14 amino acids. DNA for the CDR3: TGCGCCAGCAAGTCGGCTGGTACTTACAATGAGCAGTTCTTC. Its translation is CASKSAGTYNEQFF.

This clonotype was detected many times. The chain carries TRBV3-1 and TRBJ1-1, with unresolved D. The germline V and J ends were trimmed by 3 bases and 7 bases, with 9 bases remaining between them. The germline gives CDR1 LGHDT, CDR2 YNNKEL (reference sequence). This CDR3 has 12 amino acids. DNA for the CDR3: TGTGCCAGCAGCCAGGTCAGGAGTGAAGCTTTCTTT. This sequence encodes CASSQVRSEAFF.

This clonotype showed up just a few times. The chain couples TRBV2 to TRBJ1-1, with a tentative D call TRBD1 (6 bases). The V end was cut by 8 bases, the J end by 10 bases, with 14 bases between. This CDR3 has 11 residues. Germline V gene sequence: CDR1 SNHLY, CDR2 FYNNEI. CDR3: CASLTGTRAFF. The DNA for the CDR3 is TGTGCCAGCCTTACAGGGACTAGAGCTTTCTTT.

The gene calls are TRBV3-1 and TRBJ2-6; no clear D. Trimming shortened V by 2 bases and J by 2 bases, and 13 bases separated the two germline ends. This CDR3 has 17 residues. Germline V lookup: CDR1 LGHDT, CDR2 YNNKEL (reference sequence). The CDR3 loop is CASSQNPSSTGANVLTF. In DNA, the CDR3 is TGTGCCAGCAGCCAAAATCCATCGTCAACTGGGGCCAACGTCCTGACTTTC.

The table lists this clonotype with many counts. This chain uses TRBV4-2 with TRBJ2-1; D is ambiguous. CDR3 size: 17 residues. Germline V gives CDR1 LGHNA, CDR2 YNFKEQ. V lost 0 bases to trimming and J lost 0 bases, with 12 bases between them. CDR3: CASSQEVVASSYNEQFF. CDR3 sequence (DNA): TGTGCCAGCAGCCAAGAGGTGGTGGCGAGCTCCTACAATGAGCAGTTCTTC.

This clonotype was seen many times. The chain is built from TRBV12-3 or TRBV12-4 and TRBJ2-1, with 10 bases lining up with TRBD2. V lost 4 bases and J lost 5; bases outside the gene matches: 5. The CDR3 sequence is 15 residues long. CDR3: CASSSDGTSDNEQFF. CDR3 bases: TGTGCCAGCAGTTCGGACGGGACTAGCGACAATGAGCAGTTCTTC.

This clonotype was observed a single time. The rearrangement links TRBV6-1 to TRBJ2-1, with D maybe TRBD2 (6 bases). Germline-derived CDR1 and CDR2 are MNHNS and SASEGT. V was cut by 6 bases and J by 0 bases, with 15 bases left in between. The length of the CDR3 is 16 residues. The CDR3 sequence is CASRKERAASYNEQFF. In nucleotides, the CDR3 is TGTGCCAGCAGGAAGGAGCGGGCCGCCTCCTACAATGAGCAGTTCTTC.

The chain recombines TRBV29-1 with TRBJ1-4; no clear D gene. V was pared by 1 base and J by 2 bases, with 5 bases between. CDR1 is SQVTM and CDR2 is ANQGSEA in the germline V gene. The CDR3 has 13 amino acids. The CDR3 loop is CSVEGQTNEKLFF. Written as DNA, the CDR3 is TGCAGCGTTGAAGGTCAGACTAATGAAAAACTGTTTTTT.

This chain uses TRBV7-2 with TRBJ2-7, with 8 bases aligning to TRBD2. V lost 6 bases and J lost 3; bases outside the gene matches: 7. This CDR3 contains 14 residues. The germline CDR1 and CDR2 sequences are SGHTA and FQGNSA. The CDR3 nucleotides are TGTGCCAGCAGGTCGGGGGGGGTTAGCTACGAGCAGTACTTC. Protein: CASRSGGVSYEQYF.

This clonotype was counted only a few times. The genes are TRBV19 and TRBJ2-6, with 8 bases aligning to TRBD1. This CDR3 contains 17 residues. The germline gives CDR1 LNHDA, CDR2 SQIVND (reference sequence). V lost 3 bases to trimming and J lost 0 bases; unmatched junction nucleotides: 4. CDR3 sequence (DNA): TGTGCCAGTAGTATTGGACAGGGTCCCTCTGGGGCCAACGTCCTGACTTTC. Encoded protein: CASSIGQGPSGANVLTF.

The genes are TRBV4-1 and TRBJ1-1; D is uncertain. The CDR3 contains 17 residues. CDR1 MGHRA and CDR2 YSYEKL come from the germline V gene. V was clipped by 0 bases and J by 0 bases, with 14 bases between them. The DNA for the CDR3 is TGCGCCAGCAGCCAAGATCAGGTCCCCCTGTTGAACACTGAAGCTTTCTTT. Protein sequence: CASSQDQVPLLNTEAFF.

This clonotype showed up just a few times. CDR3 coding DNA: TGTGCCAGCACCCCGACAGGGGCCGACTTAGAGTATTTT. This encodes CASTPTGADLEYF. The chain joins TRBV7-9 to TRBJ2-3, with TRBD1 identical over 8 bases. The CDR3 has 13 residues. The ends lost 7 bases at V and 13 bases at J; junction bases unmatched: 13. From germline, CDR1 is SEHNR and CDR2 FQNEAQ (reference sequence). The whole variable domain, filled in from reference TRBV7-9 and TRBJ2-3, reads DTGVSQNPRHKITKRGQNVTFRCDPISEHNRLYWYRQTLGQGPEFLTYFQNEAQLEKSRLLSDRFSAERPKGSFSTLEIQRTEQGDSAMYLCASTPTGADLEYFGPGTRLTVL.

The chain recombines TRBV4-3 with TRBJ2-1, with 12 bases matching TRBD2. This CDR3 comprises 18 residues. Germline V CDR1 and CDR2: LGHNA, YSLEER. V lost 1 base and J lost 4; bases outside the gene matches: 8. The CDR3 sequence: CASSQGDLAGGKYNEQFF. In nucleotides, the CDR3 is TGCGCCAGCAGCCAAGGCGACCTAGCGGGAGGGAAATACAATGAGCAGTTCTTC.